This T cell receptor beta chain came from a study of siplizumab effects on memory and regulatory T cells. Turning to this clone: Its antigen is unidentified.

Study findings and constraints: Apparently more diverse than memory cells, naive T cells also seemed major alloresponse contributors.

Deletions cut 0 bases from V and 6 bases from J, with 14 bases between. There are 15 residues in the CDR3. The V gene's germline CDR1 is SGHNT and CDR2 YENEEA. TCRdb's table, derived via immunoSEQ multiplex PCR, lists solely in-frame clones and lacks some. This table has some 97,000 clones, about 92% appearing once. The chain carries TRBV11-3 and TRBJ1-1, with D perhaps matching TRBD1 (5 bases). Input material: Tregs sorted from blood. This TCR was recovered from a human donor in good health. The CDR3 spells CASSLDHGGVAEAFF. The CDR3 DNA reads as TGTGCCAGCAGCTTAGATCATGGAGGGGTGGCTGAAGCTTTCTTT.